The rows below give T cell receptor beta chains drawn from one sample of a study of CD8+CD57+ T cells in acquired aplastic anemia. TCRdb passed the reads through MiXCR, listing each CDR3 protein once. The repertoire consists of around 430,000 distinct CDR3 sequences, with approximately 33% occurring once and the leading ten covering around 0.82%. Material: sorted CD4+, CD8+, or CD8+CD57+ T cells (not recorded which) from PBMCs. The receptor set was obtained from a human donor with aplastic anemia. CDR3s include the opening cysteine and the closing phenylalanine or tryptophan. D genes are given only for firm matches. Part of the rows lack a size; the others show once, few, many or a class for expanded clones.

cdr3_nt: TGTGCCAGCAGTGGGATTCCGGGACAGGGGATTTATGGCTACACCTTC
cdr3_aa: CASSGIPGQGIYGYTF
d_call: TRBD1
j_call: TRBJ1-2
v_call: TRBV6-2/TRBV6-3
clone_size: NA

cdr3_nt: TGTGCCAGTGGGAGAGGGTCTGGGGCCAACGTCCTGACTTTC
cdr3_aa: CASGRGSGANVLTF
d_call: NA
j_call: TRBJ2-6
v_call: TRBV19
clone_size: many

cdr3_nt: TGTGCCAGCAGTAAAGGCCAGGGGTCCGGGGAGCTGTTTTTT
cdr3_aa: CASSKGQGSGELFF
d_call: NA
j_call: TRBJ2-2
v_call: TRBV2
clone_size: few

cdr3_nt: TGTGCCAGCACTTGGACAGGGGGCGATGAGCAGTTCTTC
cdr3_aa: CASTWTGGDEQFF
d_call: TRBD1
j_call: TRBJ2-1
v_call: TRBV12-3/TRBV12-4
clone_size: NA

cdr3_nt: TGCGCCAGCAGCTTGGCCGGGCTAACTAACTACGAGCAGTACTTC
cdr3_aa: CASSLAGLTNYEQYF
d_call: NA
j_call: TRBJ2-7
v_call: TRBV5-1
clone_size: NA

cdr3_nt: TGTGCCAGTAGTATAAGGGCGGGGGGGATCTACGAGCAGTACTTC
cdr3_aa: CASSIRAGGIYEQYF
d_call: TRBD2
j_call: TRBJ2-7
v_call: TRBV19
clone_size: NA

cdr3_nt: TGTGCCAGCAGCTTAGTGGGCGAGCAGTACTTC
cdr3_aa: CASSLVGEQYF
d_call: NA
j_call: TRBJ2-7
v_call: TRBV7-8
clone_size: many

cdr3_nt: TGTGCCAGCAGCTTCAGGGGCCACTCTGGAAACACCATATATTTT
cdr3_aa: CASSFRGHSGNTIYF
d_call: NA
j_call: TRBJ1-3
v_call: TRBV3-1
clone_size: NA

cdr3_nt: TGTGCCAGCAGCCGATGGACAGGGGGCGGCTACACCTTC
cdr3_aa: CASSRWTGGGYTF
d_call: TRBD1
j_call: TRBJ1-2
v_call: TRBV5-6
clone_size: NA

cdr3_nt: TGTGCCAGCAGACAGGGGTCGGCCAATCGGCCCCAGCATTTT
cdr3_aa: CASRQGSANRPQHF
d_call: TRBD1
j_call: TRBJ1-5
v_call: TRBV12-3/TRBV12-4
clone_size: NA

cdr3_nt: TGTGCCAGCAGTGAAAGTAGCCCCGGATTACCGGATTCACCCCTCCACTTT
cdr3_aa: CASSESSPGLPDSPLHF
d_call: NA
j_call: TRBJ1-6
v_call: TRBV12-3/TRBV12-4
clone_size: NA

cdr3_nt: TGTGCCAGCGCTCGACTAGCGGGAGGCACTAGCACAGATACGCAGTATTTT
cdr3_aa: CASARLAGGTSTDTQYF
d_call: TRBD2
j_call: TRBJ2-3
v_call: TRBV2
clone_size: NA

cdr3_nt: TGTGCCAGCAGCCTTGTAGCGGGAGGGTTCGCAGAGACCCAGTACTTC
cdr3_aa: CASSLVAGGFAETQYF
d_call: TRBD2
j_call: TRBJ2-5
v_call: TRBV11-2
clone_size: NA

cdr3_nt: TGTGCCAGCAGACAAAAGGGGACAGGTCCTGGTGGCTACACCTTC
cdr3_aa: CASRQKGTGPGGYTF
d_call: TRBD1
j_call: TRBJ1-2
v_call: TRBV12-3/TRBV12-4
clone_size: many

cdr3_nt: TGTGCCAGTGCCATATCGGAAAAACTGTTTTTT
cdr3_aa: CASAISEKLFF
d_call: NA
j_call: TRBJ1-4
v_call: TRBV19
clone_size: many

cdr3_nt: TGTGCCACCAGCAGAACACCGAGCTCCTATAATTCACCCCTCCACTTT
cdr3_aa: CATSRTPSSYNSPLHF
d_call: NA
j_call: TRBJ1-6
v_call: TRBV15
clone_size: many